This T cell receptor beta chain was obtained from a study of control samples from healthy donors and cancer patients. Libraries were prepared by immunoSEQ multiplex PCR; TCRdb keeps only in-frame clonotypes and omits some of them. Of roughly 89,000 clones listed, 91% are singletons. The CDR3 is 14 amino acids. Trimming removed 6 bases at V and 3 bases at J, with 14 bases between. Germline lookup yields CDR1 SGHDN and CDR2 FVKESK. The source of this sequence is a man aged 45-65 years in good health. The sequenced material came from blood. The chain recombines TRBV14 with TRBJ2-5, with D unresolved. CDR3 amino acids: CASSPRLGKETQYF. The CDR3 coding sequence is TGTGCCAGCAGTCCAAGACTGGGGAAAGAGACCCAGTACTTC.